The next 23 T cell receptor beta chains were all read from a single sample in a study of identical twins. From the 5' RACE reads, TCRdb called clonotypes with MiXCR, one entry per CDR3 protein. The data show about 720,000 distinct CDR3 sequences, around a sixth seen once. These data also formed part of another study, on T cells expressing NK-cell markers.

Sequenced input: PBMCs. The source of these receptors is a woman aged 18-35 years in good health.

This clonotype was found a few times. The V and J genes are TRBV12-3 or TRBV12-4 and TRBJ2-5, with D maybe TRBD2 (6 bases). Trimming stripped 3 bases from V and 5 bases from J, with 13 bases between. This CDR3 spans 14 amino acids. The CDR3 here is CASSLTSRDETQYF. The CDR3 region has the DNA TGTGCCAGCAGTTTGACTAGTCGGGATGAGACCCAGTACTTC.

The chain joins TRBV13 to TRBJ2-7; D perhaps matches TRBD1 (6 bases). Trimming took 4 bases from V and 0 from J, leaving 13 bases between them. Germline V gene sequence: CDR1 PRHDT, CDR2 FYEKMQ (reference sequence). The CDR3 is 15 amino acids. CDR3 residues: CASSSNRGGSYEQYF. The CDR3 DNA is TGTGCCAGCAGCTCCAACAGAGGGGGCTCCTACGAGCAGTACTTC.

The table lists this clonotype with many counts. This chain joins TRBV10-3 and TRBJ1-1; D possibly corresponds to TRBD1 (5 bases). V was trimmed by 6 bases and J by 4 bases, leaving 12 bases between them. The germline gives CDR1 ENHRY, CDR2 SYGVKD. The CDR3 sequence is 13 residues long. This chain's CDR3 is CAISTGLSTEAFF. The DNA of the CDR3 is TGTGCCATCAGCACAGGCTTATCCACTGAAGCTTTCTTT.

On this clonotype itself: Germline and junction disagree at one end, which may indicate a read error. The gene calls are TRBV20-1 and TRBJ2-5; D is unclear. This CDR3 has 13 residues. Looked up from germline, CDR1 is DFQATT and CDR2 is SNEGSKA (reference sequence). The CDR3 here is CSARARGQETQYF. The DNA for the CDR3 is TGCAGTGCAAGAGCGCGCGGCCAAGAGACCCAGTACTTC.

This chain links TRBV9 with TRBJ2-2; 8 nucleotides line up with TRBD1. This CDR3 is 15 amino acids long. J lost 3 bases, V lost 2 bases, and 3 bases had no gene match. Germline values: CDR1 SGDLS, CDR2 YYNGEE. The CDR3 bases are TGTGCCAGCAGCGTCGACAGGGGTGACACCGGGGAGCTGTTTTTT. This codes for CASSVDRGDTGELFF.

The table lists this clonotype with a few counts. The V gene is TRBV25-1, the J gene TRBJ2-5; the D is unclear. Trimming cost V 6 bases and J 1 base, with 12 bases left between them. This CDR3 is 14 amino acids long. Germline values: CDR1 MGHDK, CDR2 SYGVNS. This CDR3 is CASSNLGSQETQYF. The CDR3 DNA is TGTGCCAGCAGCAACCTCGGAAGCCAAGAGACCCAGTACTTC.

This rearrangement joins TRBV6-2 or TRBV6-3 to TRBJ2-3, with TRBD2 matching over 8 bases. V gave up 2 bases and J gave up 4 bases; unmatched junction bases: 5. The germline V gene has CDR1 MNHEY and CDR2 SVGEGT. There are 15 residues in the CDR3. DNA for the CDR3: TGTGCCAGCAGTTACCCCGGGACTAGGGCAGATACGCAGTATTTT. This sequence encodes CASSYPGTRADTQYF.

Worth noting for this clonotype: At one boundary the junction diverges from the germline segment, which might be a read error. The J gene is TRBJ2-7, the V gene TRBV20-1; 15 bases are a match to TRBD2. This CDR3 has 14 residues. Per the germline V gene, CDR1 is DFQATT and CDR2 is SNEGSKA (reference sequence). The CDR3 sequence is CTARTSGRAYEQYF. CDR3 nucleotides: TGCACTGCTAGGACTAGCGGGAGGGCCTACGAGCAGTACTTC.

The CDR3 coding sequence is TGCAGTGCTGCCACAGCGGCCGGGGAGCTGTTTTTT. Translating it yields CSAATAAGELFF. The chain recombines TRBV20-1 with TRBJ2-2; possible D gene TRBD2, 5 bases. This CDR3 contains 12 residues. Between the trimmed V and J ends, which lost 5 bases and 6 bases, there was a span of 10 bases. Germline assignment: CDR1 DFQATT and CDR2 SNEGSKA (reference sequence).

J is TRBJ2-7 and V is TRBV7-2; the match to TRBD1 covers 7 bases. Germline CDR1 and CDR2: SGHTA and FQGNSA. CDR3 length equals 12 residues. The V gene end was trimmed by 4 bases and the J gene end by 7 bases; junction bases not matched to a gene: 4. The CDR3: CASSSTGLEQYF. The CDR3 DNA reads TGTGCCAGCAGCTCGACAGGGTTAGAGCAGTACTTC. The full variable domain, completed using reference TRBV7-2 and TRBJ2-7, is GAGVSQSPSNKVTEKGKDVELRCDPISGHTALYWYRQSLGQGLEFLIYFQGNSAPDKSGLPSDRFSAERTGGSVSTLTIQRTQQEDSAVYLCASSSTGLEQYFGPGTRLTVT.

This CDR3 is CASSLGLTGRAQHF. The DNA for the CDR3 is TGTGCCAGCAGTTTAGGGCTTACCGGTAGAGCCCAGCATTTT. The rearrangement joins TRBV12-3 or TRBV12-4 to TRBJ1-5; unclear D gene. This CDR3 region has 14 residues. Trimming left V 1 base short and J 11 bases short, with 15 bases between.

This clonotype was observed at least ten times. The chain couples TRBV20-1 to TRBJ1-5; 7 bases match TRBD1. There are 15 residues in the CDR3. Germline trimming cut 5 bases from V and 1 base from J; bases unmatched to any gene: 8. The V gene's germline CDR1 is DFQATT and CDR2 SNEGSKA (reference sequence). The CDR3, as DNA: TGCAGTGCTCAGATAGGGGGCCGGAGCAATCAGCCCCAGCATTTT. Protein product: CSAQIGGRSNQPQHF.

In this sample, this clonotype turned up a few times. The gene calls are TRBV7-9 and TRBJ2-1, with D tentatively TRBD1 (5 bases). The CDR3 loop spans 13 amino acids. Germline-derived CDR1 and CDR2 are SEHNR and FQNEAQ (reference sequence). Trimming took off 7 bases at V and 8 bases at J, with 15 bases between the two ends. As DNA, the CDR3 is TGTGCCAGCACCTGGGGTCGCAGGGATGAGCAGTTCTTC. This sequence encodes CASTWGRRDEQFF.

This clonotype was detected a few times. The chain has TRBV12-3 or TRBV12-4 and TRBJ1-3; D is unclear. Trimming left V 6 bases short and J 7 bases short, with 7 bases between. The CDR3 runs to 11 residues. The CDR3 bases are TGTGCCAGCAGGAACGGTAACACCATATATTTT. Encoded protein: CASRNGNTIYF.

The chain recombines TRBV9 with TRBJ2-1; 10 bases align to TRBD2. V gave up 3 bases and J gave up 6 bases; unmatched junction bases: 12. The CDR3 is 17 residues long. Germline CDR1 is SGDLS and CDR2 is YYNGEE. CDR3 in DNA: TGTGCCAGCAGCGACAATCCGGGACTAGCGAAGACCAATGAGCAGTTCTTC. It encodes CASSDNPGLAKTNEQFF. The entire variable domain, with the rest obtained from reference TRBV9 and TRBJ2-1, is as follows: DSGVTQTPKHLITATGQRVTLRCSPRSGDLSVYWYQQSLDQGLQFLIQYYNGEERAKGNILERFSAQQFPDLHSELNLSSLELGDSALYFCASSDNPGLAKTNEQFFGPGTRLTVL.

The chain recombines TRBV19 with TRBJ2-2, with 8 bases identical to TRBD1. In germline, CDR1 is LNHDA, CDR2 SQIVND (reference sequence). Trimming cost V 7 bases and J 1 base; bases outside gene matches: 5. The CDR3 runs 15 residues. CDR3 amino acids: CASKRTGQNTGELFF. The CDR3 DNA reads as TGTGCCAGTAAAAGGACAGGGCAGAACACCGGGGAGCTGTTTTTT. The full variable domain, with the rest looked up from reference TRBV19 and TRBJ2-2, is DGGITQSPKYLFRKEGQNVTLSCEQNLNHDAMYWYRQDPGQGLRLIYYSQIVNDFQKGDIAEGYSVSREKKESFPLTVTSAQKNPTAFYLCASKRTGQNTGELFFGEGSRLTVL.

The CDR3 loop is CSVGRGTSYNEQFF. CDR3 in DNA: TGCAGCGTTGGTAGAGGAACCTCCTACAATGAGCAGTTCTTC. V usage is TRBV29-1 and J usage is TRBJ2-1, with D unclear. Germline lookup yields CDR1 SQVTM and CDR2 ANQGSEA. The CDR3 length is 14 residues. V shed 4 bases and J shed 0 bases, with 10 bases lying between them.

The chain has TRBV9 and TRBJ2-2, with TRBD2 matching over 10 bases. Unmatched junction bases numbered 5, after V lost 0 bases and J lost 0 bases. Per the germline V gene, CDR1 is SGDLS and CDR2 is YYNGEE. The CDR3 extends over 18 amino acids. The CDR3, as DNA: TGTGCCAGCAGCGTAGAACTAGCGGGGTCCACGAACACCGGGGAGCTGTTTTTT. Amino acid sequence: CASSVELAGSTNTGELFF. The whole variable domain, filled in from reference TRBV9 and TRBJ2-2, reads DSGVTQTPKHLITATGQRVTLRCSPRSGDLSVYWYQQSLDQGLQFLIQYYNGEERAKGNILERFSAQQFPDLHSELNLSSLELGDSALYFCASSVELAGSTNTGELFFGEGSRLTVL.

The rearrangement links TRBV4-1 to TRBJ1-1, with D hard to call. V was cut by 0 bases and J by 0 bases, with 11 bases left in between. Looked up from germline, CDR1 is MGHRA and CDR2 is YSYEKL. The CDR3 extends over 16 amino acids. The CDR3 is CASSQDHRRLNTEAFF. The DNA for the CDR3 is TGCGCCAGCAGCCAAGATCATCGGCGTCTGAACACTGAAGCTTTCTTT.

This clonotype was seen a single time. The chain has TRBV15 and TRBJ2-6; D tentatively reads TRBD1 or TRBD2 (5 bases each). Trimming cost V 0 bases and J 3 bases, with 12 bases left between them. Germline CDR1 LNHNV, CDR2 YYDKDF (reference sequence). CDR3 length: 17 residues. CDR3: CATSRESGTSGANVLTF. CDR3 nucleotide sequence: TGTGCCACCAGCAGAGAAAGTGGGACGAGTGGGGCCAACGTCCTGACTTTC. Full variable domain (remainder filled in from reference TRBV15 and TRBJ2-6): DAMVIQNPRYQVTQFGKPVTLSCSQTLNHNVMYWYQQKSSQAPKLLFHYYDKDFNNEADTPDNFQSRRPNTSFCFLDIRSPGLGDTAMYLCATSRESGTSGANVLTFGAGSRLTVL.

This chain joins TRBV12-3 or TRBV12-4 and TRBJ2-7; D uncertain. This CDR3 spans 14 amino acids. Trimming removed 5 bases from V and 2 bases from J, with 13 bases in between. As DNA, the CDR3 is TGTGCCAGCAGTCCATGCCAGTCCGCCTACGAGCAGTACTTC. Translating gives CASSPCQSAYEQYF.

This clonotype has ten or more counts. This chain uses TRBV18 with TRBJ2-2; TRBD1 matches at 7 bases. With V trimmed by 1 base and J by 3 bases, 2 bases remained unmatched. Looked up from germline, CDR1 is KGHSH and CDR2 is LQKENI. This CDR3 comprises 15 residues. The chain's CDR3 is CASSPRTGDTGELFF. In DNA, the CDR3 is TGTGCCAGCTCACCACGGACAGGAGACACCGGGGAGCTGTTTTTT.

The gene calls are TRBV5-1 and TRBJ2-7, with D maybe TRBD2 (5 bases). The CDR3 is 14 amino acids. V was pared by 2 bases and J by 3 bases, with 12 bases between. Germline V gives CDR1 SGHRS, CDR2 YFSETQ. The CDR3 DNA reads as TGCGCCAGCAGCTTTTCGGGATCGGACTACGAGCAGTACTTC. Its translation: CASSFSGSDYEQYF.